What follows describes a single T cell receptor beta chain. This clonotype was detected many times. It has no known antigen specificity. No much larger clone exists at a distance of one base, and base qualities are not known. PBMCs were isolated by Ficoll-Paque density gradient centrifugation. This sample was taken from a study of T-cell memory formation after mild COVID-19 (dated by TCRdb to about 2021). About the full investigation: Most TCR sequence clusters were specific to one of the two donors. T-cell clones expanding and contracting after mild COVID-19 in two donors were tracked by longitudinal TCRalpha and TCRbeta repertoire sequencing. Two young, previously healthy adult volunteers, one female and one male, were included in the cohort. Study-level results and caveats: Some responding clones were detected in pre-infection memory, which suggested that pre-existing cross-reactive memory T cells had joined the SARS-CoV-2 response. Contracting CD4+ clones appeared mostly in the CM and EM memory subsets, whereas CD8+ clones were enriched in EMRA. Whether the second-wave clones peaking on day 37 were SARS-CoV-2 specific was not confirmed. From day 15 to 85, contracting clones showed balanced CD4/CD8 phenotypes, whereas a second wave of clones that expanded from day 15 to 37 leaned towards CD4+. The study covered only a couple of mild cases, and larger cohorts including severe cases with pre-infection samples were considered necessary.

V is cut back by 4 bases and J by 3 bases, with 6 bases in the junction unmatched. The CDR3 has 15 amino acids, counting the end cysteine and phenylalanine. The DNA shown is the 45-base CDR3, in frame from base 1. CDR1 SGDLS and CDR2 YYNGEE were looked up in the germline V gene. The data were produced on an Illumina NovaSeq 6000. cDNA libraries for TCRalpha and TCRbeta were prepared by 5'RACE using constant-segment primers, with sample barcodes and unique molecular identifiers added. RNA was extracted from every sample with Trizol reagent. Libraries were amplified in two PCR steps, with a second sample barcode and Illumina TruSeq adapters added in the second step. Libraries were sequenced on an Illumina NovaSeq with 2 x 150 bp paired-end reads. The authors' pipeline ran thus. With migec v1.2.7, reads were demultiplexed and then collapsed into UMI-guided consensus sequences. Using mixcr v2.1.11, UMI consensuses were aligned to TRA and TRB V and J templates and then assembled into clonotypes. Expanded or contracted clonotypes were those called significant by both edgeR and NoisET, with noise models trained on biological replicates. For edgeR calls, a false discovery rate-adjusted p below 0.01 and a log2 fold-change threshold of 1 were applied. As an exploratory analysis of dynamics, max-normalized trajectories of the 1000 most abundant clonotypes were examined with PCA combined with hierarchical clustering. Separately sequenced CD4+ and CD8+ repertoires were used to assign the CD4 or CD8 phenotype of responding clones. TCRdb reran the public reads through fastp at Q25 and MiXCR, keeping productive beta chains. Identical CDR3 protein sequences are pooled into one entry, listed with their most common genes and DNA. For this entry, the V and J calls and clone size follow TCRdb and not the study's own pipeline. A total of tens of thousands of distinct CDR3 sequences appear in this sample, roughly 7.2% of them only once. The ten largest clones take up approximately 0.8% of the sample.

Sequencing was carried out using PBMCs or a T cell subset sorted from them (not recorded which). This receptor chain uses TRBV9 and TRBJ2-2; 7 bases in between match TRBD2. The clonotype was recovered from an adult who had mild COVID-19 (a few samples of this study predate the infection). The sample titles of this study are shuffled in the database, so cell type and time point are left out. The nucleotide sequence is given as TGTGCCAGCAGCAAAACTGGGGGGGACACCGGGGAGCTGTTTTTT. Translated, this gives CASSKTGGDTGELFF.